Following are 9 T cell receptor beta chains from one sample sequenced in a study of blood T cell repertoires in COVID-19. Clones were read by immunoSEQ multiplex PCR, and TCRdb kept only the in-frame ones, dropping some. The data hold about 55,000 clones, with approximately 90% observed a single time. Sequences were obtained from peripheral blood. These receptors were obtained from a human donor with active COVID-19. The donor label of this sample is uncertain.

This chain joins TRBV6-5 and TRBJ1-2, with D possibly TRBD1 on 6 matching bases. The length of the CDR3 is 13 residues. CDR1 MNHEY and CDR2 SVGAGI come from the germline V gene. V lost 6 bases, J lost 4 bases, and 12 bases lay in between. CDR3 sequence reads: CASRLQGGYGYTF. CDR3 sequence (DNA): TGTGCCAGCAGATTACAGGGCGGCTATGGCTACACCTTC.

This chain links TRBV11-2 with TRBJ2-3, with 8 nucleotides matching TRBD1. J was trimmed by 5 bases and V by 5 bases; bases with no gene match: 12. The CDR3 loop spans 16 amino acids. Looked up from germline, CDR1 is SGHAT and CDR2 is FQNNGV. CDR3 coding DNA: TGTGCCAGCAGCCTCACAGCAGGGGGCTGGGGAGATACGCAGTATTTT. Translation: CASSLTAGGWGDTQYF.

This clone was seen a few times. This chain links TRBV5-1 with TRBJ1-4; TRBD1 aligns across 9 bases. Germline-derived CDR1 and CDR2 are SGHRS and YFSETQ. J lost 5 bases, V lost 2 bases, and 7 bases had no gene match. The length of the CDR3 is 16 residues. CDR3 nucleotide sequence: TGCGCCAGCAGCTTACAGGGGGCGGTAGTGAATGAAAAACTGTTTTTT. Translation gives CASSLQGAVVNEKLFF. Based on the CDR3 plus reference TRBV5-1 and TRBJ1-4, the full variable domain is KAGVTQTPRYLIKTRGQQVTLSCSPISGHRSVSWYQQTPGQGLQFLFEYFSETQRNKGNFPGRFSGRQFSNSRSEMNVSTLELGDSALYLCASSLQGAVVNEKLFFGSGTQLSVL.

The rearrangement joins TRBV10-2 to TRBJ2-7, with 9 bases lining up with TRBD2. Germline assignment: CDR1 WSHSY and CDR2 SAAADI. J gave up 0 bases and V 10 bases, and 10 bases lay outside the gene matches. This CDR3 comprises 15 residues. In DNA, the CDR3 is TGCGCCACAACCCCTAGCGGGGCTAGCTCCTACGAGCAGTACTTC. This codes for CATTPSGASSYEQYF.

The chain has TRBV25-1 and TRBJ1-6; D gene uncertain. CDR1 is MGHDK, CDR2 SYGVNS, per germline. V dropped 4 bases and J dropped 0 bases, with 7 bases sitting between them. The CDR3 extends over 15 amino acids. CDR3 sequence: CASSGPFSYNSPLHF. For the CDR3, the DNA is TGTGCCAGCAGTGGGCCCTTCTCCTATAATTCACCCCTCCACTTT.

This rearrangement joins TRBV7-2 to TRBJ2-1; TRBD1 agrees at 10 bases. V shed 4 bases, J shed 4 bases, and the junction held 7 bases outside the gene matches. Germline V gene sequence: CDR1 SGHTA, CDR2 FQGNSA. There are 16 residues in the CDR3. The CDR3 sequence is CASSSGQGSWYNEQFF. The DNA of the CDR3 is TGTGCCAGCAGCTCGGGACAGGGGAGCTGGTACAATGAGCAGTTCTTC.

The chain joins TRBV4-1 to TRBJ2-1; 9 bases fit TRBD2. Per germline, CDR1 MGHRA and CDR2 YSYEKL. V gave up 3 bases and J gave up 4 bases; unmatched junction bases: 10. The CDR3 length is 17 residues. The CDR3 protein is CASSQLVAGDPYNEQFF. In DNA, the CDR3 is TGCGCCAGCAGCCAGCTAGTAGCGGGGGACCCTTACAATGAGCAGTTCTTC.

The J gene is TRBJ2-1, the V gene TRBV5-1, with 9 bases lining up with TRBD2. The CDR3 loop spans 15 amino acids. Germline V gene sequence: CDR1 SGHRS, CDR2 YFSETQ. The V and J ends lost 4 bases and 0 bases, in that order; junction bases with no gene match: 2. The CDR3 spells CASSLAGSSYNEQFF. CDR3 sequence (DNA): TGCGCCAGCAGCCTAGCGGGGAGCTCCTACAATGAGCAGTTCTTC.

This chain uses TRBV7-9 with TRBJ2-7; 11 nucleotides line up with TRBD1. The length of the CDR3 is 16 residues. CDR1 is SEHNR and CDR2 is FQNEAQ in the germline V gene (reference sequence). V shed 3 bases and J 6 bases; nucleotides not matched to a gene: 10. The CDR3 spells CASSLGQGGSVLEQYF. The DNA for the CDR3 is TGTGCCAGCAGCTTGGGACAGGGGGGTAGTGTACTCGAGCAGTACTTC.